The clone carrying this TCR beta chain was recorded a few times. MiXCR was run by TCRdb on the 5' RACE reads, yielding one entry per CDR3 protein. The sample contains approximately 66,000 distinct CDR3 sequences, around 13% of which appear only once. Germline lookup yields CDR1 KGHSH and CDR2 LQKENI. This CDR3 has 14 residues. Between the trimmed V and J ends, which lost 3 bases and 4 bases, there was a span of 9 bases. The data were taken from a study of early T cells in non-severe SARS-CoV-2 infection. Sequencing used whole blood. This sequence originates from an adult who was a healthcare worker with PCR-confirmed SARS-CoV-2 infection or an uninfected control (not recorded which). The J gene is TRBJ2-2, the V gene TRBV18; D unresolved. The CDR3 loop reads CASSPSSSTGELFF. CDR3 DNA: TGTGCCAGCTCACCTTCGAGTAGCACCGGGGAGCTGTTTTTT.